This TCR beta chain was sequenced for a study of blood T cell repertoires in COVID-19. About the study: The United States, Italy and Spain supplied acute and convalescent COVID-19 samples. PBMCs, B-cell-depleted T cells, or T cells provided the cDNA or gDNA that made up the material.

Authors' analysis steps: Estimation of nucleated cell counts relied on the amplification of reference gene primers. TCRdb's copy holds only in-frame clones and misses some; the assay was immunoSEQ multiplex PCR. The V and J calls and clone size come from that table; D and trimming were worked out from the DNA. The sample includes roughly 250,000 clones, 85% seen only once; the top ten take over 5.5%. The CDR3 contains 14 residues. CDR1 is SGHTS, CDR2 YDEGEE, per germline. V lost 0 bases and J lost 4, with 11 bases in between. Sequenced material: peripheral blood. V usage is TRBV5-8 and J usage is TRBJ2-7; TRBD2 might be the D (5 bases). This TCR was sampled from a woman aged 55-69 years with active or convalescent COVID-19. The CDR3 DNA reads TGTGCCAGCAGCTTGGGGGCGGGTGAATACGAGCAGTACGTC. Its translation: CASSLGAGEYEQYV.